The 3 T cell receptor beta chains below were found in one sample sequenced in a study of beta chain features in type 1 diabetes. Since all of the isolated RNA was reverse transcribed, expressed TCRB transcripts were what got sequenced. The repertoire was sequenced with immunoSEQ multiplex PCR; TCRdb's copy has only in-frame clones and lacks some. The sample shows about 470,000 clones, about 29% of them seen only once. Sequencing used naive CD4+ T cells from blood. These receptors originate from a man aged 18-30 years in good health.

Only a few counts were recorded for this clone. The genes are TRBV7-2 and TRBJ2-5; weak D call: TRBD2 (6 bases). CDR1 and CDR2 from the germline V gene are SGHTA and FQGNSA. The CDR3 has 15 residues. The V and J ends lost 1 base and 2 bases respectively, with 11 bases between them. CDR3 in amino acids: CASSLGGTRQETQYF. Here the CDR3 DNA reads TGTGCCAGCAGCTTAGGCGGGACGCGGCAAGAGACCCAGTACTTC.

This clone has just a few counts. This chain connects TRBV7-9 to TRBJ2-5; no firm D call. Trimming left V 5 bases short and J 3 bases short, with 7 bases between. From germline, CDR1 is SEHNR and CDR2 FQNEAQ (reference sequence). The CDR3 runs to 12 residues. CDR3: CASSRTEETQYF. Written as DNA, the CDR3 is TGTGCCAGCAGCCGGACGGAAGAGACCCAGTACTTC.

The chain joins TRBV6-6 to TRBJ2-7, with D possibly matching TRBD1 (6 bases). Germline V gene data show CDR1 as MNHNY and CDR2 as SVGAGI (reference sequence). The CDR3 runs to 12 residues. V gave up 9 bases and J gave up 0 bases, with 9 bases separating them. CDR3 bases: TGTGCCAGTGGACAGAGCTCCTACGAGCAGTACTTC. The encoded protein is CASGQSSYEQYF.